These 27 T cell receptor beta chains were sequenced from one sample in a study of Tregs in tolerant kidney transplant recipients. Method: immunoSEQ multiplex PCR; TCRdb's copy keeps in-frame clones and lacks some. Of 98,000 or so clones in the sample, around 91% were seen once. This material consisted of CD4+ T cells from blood, taken before the transplant. The receptors shown here come from a human donor who received a combined kidney and bone marrow transplant.

This chain uses TRBV30 with TRBJ1-2, with 10 positions matching TRBD1. Germline V gives CDR1 GTSNPN, CDR2 SVGIG (reference sequence). The length of the CDR3 is 14 residues. With V trimmed by 0 bases and J by 8 bases, 6 bases remained unmatched. CDR3 coding DNA: TGTGCCTGGAGTGTAGGTGGGGACAGGGGCGGCTACACCTTC. Protein sequence: CAWSVGGDRGGYTF.

The gene calls are TRBV6-6 and TRBJ2-1, with unresolved D. Trimming shortened V by 8 bases and J by 7 bases, and 6 bases separated the two germline ends. CDR1 and CDR2 (germline): MNHNY, SVGAGI (reference sequence). The CDR3 is 10 amino acids. For the CDR3, the DNA is TGTGCCAGCGGTAGTAATGAGCAGTTCTTC. Its translation: CASGSNEQFF.

A note on this clone: One end of the junction does not line up with germline, which may come from a read error. The rearrangement uses TRBV11-2 and TRBJ2-7, with TRBD1 matching over 8 bases. The CDR3 runs 14 residues. Germline assignment: CDR1 SGHAT and CDR2 FQNNGV. CDR3 DNA sequence: TGTGCCAGCAGCGTAGACAGGGGTAGCGACGAGCAGTACTTC. Its protein is CASSVDRGSDEQYF.

This clone showed up just a few times. DNA for the CDR3: TGTGCCAGCAGCCGGGACATCAATCAGCCCCAGCATTTT. Translating it yields CASSRDINQPQHF. The genes are TRBV28 and TRBJ1-5, with D possibly matching TRBD1 (6 bases). The germline CDR1 and CDR2 sequences are MDHEN and SYDVKM. Trimming took 6 bases from V and 3 from J, leaving 9 bases between them. CDR3 size: 13 residues.

The chain couples TRBV25-1 to TRBJ2-7; D is undetermined. V gave up 3 bases and J gave up 2 bases, with 8 bases separating them. Germline CDR1 MGHDK, CDR2 SYGVNS. The CDR3 is made up of 13 amino acids. CDR3 nucleotides: TGTGCCAGCAGTGACCACAGAGCCTACGAGCAGTACTTC. Its protein is CASSDHRAYEQYF.

The gene calls are TRBV10-3 and TRBJ1-1; D is ambiguous. Trimming left V 2 bases short and J 3 bases short, with 7 bases between. Germline loops: CDR1 ENHRY, CDR2 SYGVKD. The CDR3 is 13 residues long. The CDR3 here is CAISERRDTEAFF. The CDR3 coding sequence is TGTGCCATCAGTGAGAGGAGAGACACTGAAGCTTTCTTT.

The chain couples TRBV6-6 to TRBJ2-1; 12 bases map to TRBD2. The CDR3 consists of 14 residues. The germline V gene encodes CDR1 MNHNY and CDR2 SVGAGI (reference sequence). J lost 10 bases, V lost 7 bases, and 8 bases had no gene match. The CDR3 nucleotides are TGTGCCAGCATGGGGCTAGCGGGAGGGGGGGAGCAGTTCTTC. It codes for CASMGLAGGGEQFF.

This clone was recorded only once. The chain is built from TRBV27 and TRBJ2-7, with D maybe TRBD1 (5 bases). With 7 bases removed from V and 3 bases from J, the gap between germline ends came to 22 bases. Germline assignment: CDR1 MNHEY and CDR2 SMNVEV (reference sequence). The CDR3 covers 16 residues. The CDR3 region has the DNA TGTGCCAGCACCCCGGTGGGGCTACGAAAACACTACGAGCAGTACTTC. As protein: CASTPVGLRKHYEQYF.

The chain recombines TRBV2 with TRBJ1-5; D may be TRBD1 (5 bases). V lost 3 bases to trimming and J lost 7 bases, with 13 bases between them. The V gene's germline CDR1 is SNHLY and CDR2 FYNNEI. The CDR3 extends over 14 amino acids. Here the CDR3 DNA reads TGTGCCAGCAGTGACGGTCCGGGGGGACAGCCCCAGCATTTT. Residues: CASSDGPGGQPQHF.

This sequence joins TRBV10-1 and TRBJ2-3, with D unresolved. V shed 2 bases and J shed 3 bases, with 15 bases lying between them. The CDR3 runs to 16 residues. Germline V gene sequence: CDR1 WNHNN, CDR2 SYGVQD (reference sequence). The DNA for the CDR3 is TGCGCCAGCAGTGAGGGCTACTACTCGGGTACAGATACGCAGTATTTT. Translated: CASSEGYYSGTDTQYF.

The V gene is TRBV5-1, the J gene TRBJ2-7, with a possible D match to TRBD1 (6 bases). The V end lost 4 bases, the J end lost 0 bases, and 14 bases lay between the germline ends. CDR1 is SGHRS, CDR2 YFSETQ, per germline. This CDR3 has 15 amino acids. This CDR3 is CASSLQGPSSYEQYF. CDR3 nucleotide sequence: TGCGCCAGCAGCCTGCAGGGGCCGAGCTCCTACGAGCAGTACTTC.

This chain joins TRBV5-1 and TRBJ2-7; D gene ambiguous. V lost 0 bases, J lost 0 bases, and 7 bases lay in between. From germline, CDR1 is SGHRS and CDR2 YFSETQ. The CDR3 contains 14 residues. In nucleotides, the CDR3 is TGCGCCAGCAGCTTGGCTCCTCCCTCCTACGAGCAGTACTTC. The encoded protein is CASSLAPPSYEQYF.

The V and J genes are TRBV7-9 and TRBJ2-7; perhaps TRBD1 as D (5 bases). This CDR3 has 11 residues. Germline CDR1 reads SEHNR; CDR2 reads FQNEAQ (reference sequence). V was cut by 8 bases and J by 5 bases, with 10 bases left in between. CDR3 sequence: CASLQADEQYF. The CDR3 DNA reads TGTGCCAGCCTACAGGCCGACGAGCAGTACTTC.

The gene calls are TRBV5-1 and TRBJ2-5; 10 bases line up with TRBD2. V was pared by 0 bases and J by 4 bases, with 3 bases of the junction left unmatched. This CDR3 contains 15 residues. Germline CDR1 is SGHRS and CDR2 is YFSETQ. CDR3 bases: TGCGCCAGCAGCTTGGGGTCTAGCGGGAGAGAGACCCAGTACTTC. It specifies CASSLGSSGRETQYF.

This clone was seen a few times. The chain carries TRBV11-2 and TRBJ2-1, with 8 bases identical to TRBD1. Germline loops: CDR1 SGHAT, CDR2 FQNNGV. J gave up 3 bases and V 6 bases, and 10 bases lay outside the gene matches. This CDR3 contains 16 residues. CDR3: CASSKWGGTGYNEQFF. The CDR3 DNA is TGTGCCAGCAGTAAATGGGGCGGGACAGGCTACAATGAGCAGTTCTTC.

The count of this clone is one. The J gene is TRBJ2-3, the V gene TRBV7-8, with 11 bases lining up with TRBD2. Looked up from germline, CDR1 is SGHVS and CDR2 is FQNEAQ. This CDR3 region has 16 residues. Trimming cost V 5 bases and J 0 bases; bases outside gene matches: 4. The CDR3 protein is CASSAGLAASTDTQYF. The DNA for the CDR3 is TGTGCCAGCAGCGCGGGACTAGCGGCTAGCACAGATACGCAGTATTTT.

The chain recombines TRBV7-9 with TRBJ1-5, with D perhaps TRBD1 (5 bases). V lost 5 bases, J lost 0 bases, and 8 bases lay in between. Germline V lookup: CDR1 SEHNR, CDR2 FQNEAQ (reference sequence). The CDR3 runs to 14 residues. CDR3: CASSPDSSNQPQHF. The CDR3 DNA reads TGTGCCAGCAGCCCTGACAGTAGCAATCAGCCCCAGCATTTT.

The chain links TRBV5-4 to TRBJ2-2; no reliable D call. V was pared by 4 bases and J by 1 base, with 11 bases between. Germline values: CDR1 SGHNT, CDR2 YYREEE (reference sequence). The CDR3 contains 15 residues. CDR3 coding DNA: TGTGCCAGCAGCCCGCCGGGTAGGAACACCGGGGAGCTGTTTTTT. Translated: CASSPPGRNTGELFF.

V gene TRBV5-6 combines with J gene TRBJ2-7, with no clear D. The germline gives CDR1 SGHDT, CDR2 YYEEEE. CDR3 length: 14 residues. Trimming removed 1 base from V and 2 bases from J, with 10 bases in between. CDR3 residues: CASSLLDFTYEQYF. CDR3 coding DNA: TGTGCCAGCAGCTTGTTAGACTTCACCTACGAGCAGTACTTC.

V and J are TRBV28 and TRBJ2-7, with 8 bases that match TRBD2. Trimming took 7 bases from V and 3 from J; bases not matched to a gene: 5. This CDR3 comprises 13 residues. The germline CDR1 and CDR2 sequences are MDHEN and SYDVKM. The CDR3 DNA follows: TGTGCCAGCACCTCCGCGGGGGGCTACGAGCAGTACTTC. This sequence encodes CASTSAGGYEQYF.

The chain is built from TRBV2 and TRBJ1-1; perhaps TRBD1 as D (5 bases). Trimming took off 5 bases at V and 10 bases at J, with 20 bases between the two ends. The germline CDR1 and CDR2 sequences are SNHLY and FYNNEI. CDR3 length: 14 residues. CDR3 coding DNA: TGTGCCAGCAGTTTATCAATTCTGGGGCGCCCAGCTTTCTTT. Protein product: CASSLSILGRPAFF. The full variable domain, rest sourced from reference TRBV2 and TRBJ1-1, is EPEVTQTPSHQVTQMGQEVILRCVPISNHLYFYWYRQILGQKVEFLVSFYNNEISEKSEIFDDQFSVERPDGSNFTLKIRSTKLEDSAMYFCASSLSILGRPAFFGQGTRLTVV.

The chain employs TRBV6-6 and TRBJ1-1, with D possibly being TRBD1 (6 bases). The length of the CDR3 is 15 residues. The V gene's germline CDR1 is MNHNY and CDR2 SVGAGI (reference sequence). V lost 8 bases and J lost 1, with 17 bases in between. In DNA, the CDR3 is TGTGCCAGCCGCGACGACCGGGACAAGAACACTGAAGCTTTCTTT. Encoded protein: CASRDDRDKNTEAFF.

This clone was found once. J is TRBJ1-1 and V is TRBV5-1; D may be TRBD1 (6 bases). This CDR3 contains 15 residues. Germline V gene data show CDR1 as SGHRS and CDR2 as YFSETQ. Between the trimmed V and J ends, which lost 4 bases and 5 bases, there was a span of 18 bases. CDR3 bases: TGCGCCAGCAGCCAATGGACAGCAGGTGGGACTGAAGCTTTCTTT. Encoded protein: CASSQWTAGGTEAFF.

The V call is TRBV6-5, the J call TRBJ1-2; D is unclear. Germline V gives CDR1 MNHEY, CDR2 SVGAGI. V was pared by 2 bases and J by 6 bases, with 13 bases between. The CDR3 has 14 amino acids. CDR3 sequence reads: CASSYSVAKDGYTF. DNA for the CDR3: TGTGCCAGCAGTTACAGCGTGGCCAAGGATGGCTACACCTTC.

This rearrangement joins TRBV7-6 to TRBJ2-6; TRBD1 matches at 7 bases. Unmatched junction bases numbered 2, after V lost 3 bases and J lost 0 bases. Germline CDR1 SGHVS, CDR2 FNYEAQ. This CDR3 region has 16 residues. The CDR3 spells CASSFTGASGANVLTF. In DNA form, the CDR3 reads TGTGCCAGCAGCTTTACAGGGGCCTCTGGGGCCAACGTCCTGACTTTC.

The chain employs TRBV6-1 and TRBJ1-1; weak D call: TRBD1 (5 bases). Trimming removed 4 bases at V and 2 bases at J, with 11 bases between. The CDR3 spans 14 residues. CDR1 MNHNS and CDR2 SASEGT come from the germline V gene. The CDR3 sequence is CASSVPRANTEAFF. DNA for the CDR3: TGTGCCAGCAGTGTTCCCAGGGCTAACACTGAAGCTTTCTTT.

The chain carries TRBV11-2 and TRBJ1-1; no firm D call. The V and J ends lost 0 bases and 5 bases respectively, with 10 bases between them. Germline loops: CDR1 SGHAT, CDR2 FQNNGV. The CDR3 length is 14 residues. CDR3: CASSLDLGATEAFF. CDR3 in DNA: TGTGCCAGCAGCTTAGATCTGGGCGCTACTGAAGCTTTCTTT. Combining the CDR3 with reference TRBV11-2 and TRBJ1-1 gives the whole variable domain EAGVAQSPRYKIIEKRQSVAFWCNPISGHATLYWYQQILGQGPKLLIQFQNNGVVDDSQLPKDRFSAERLKGVDSTLKIQPAKLEDSAVYLCASSLDLGATEAFFGQGTRLTVV.